This TCR beta chain is drawn from a study of early T cells in non-severe SARS-CoV-2 infection. As for the study in general: Sequencing targeted bulk RNA from unsorted whole blood, leaving chains unpaired.

Trimming cost V 0 bases and J 7 bases, with 0 bases left between them. The germline V gene has CDR1 SQVTM and CDR2 ANQGSEA. CDR3 length equals 9 residues. Each single cDNA molecule received a unique molecular identifier. A single record per CDR3 protein comes from TCRdb applying MiXCR to the 5' RACE reads. The sample consists of about 23,000 distinct CDR3 sequences, 4.5% to 6% of them appearing once. Study results and caveats: Sequences matched to VDJdb favored anti-spike CD8 responses, while private and CD4 specificities were missed.

Details on this clonotype: Its antigen is not identified.

Sequencing was done on a sample of whole blood. This receptor was identified in an adult who was a healthcare worker with PCR-confirmed SARS-CoV-2 infection or an uninfected control (not recorded which). J is TRBJ2-5 and V is TRBV29-1; D not certain. As DNA, the CDR3 is TGCAGCGTTGAAGAGACCCAGTACTTC. It translates to CSVEETQYF. Full variable domain (outside the CDR3, taken from reference TRBV29-1 and TRBJ2-5): SAVISQKPSRDICQRGTSLTIQCQVDSQVTMMFWYRQQPGQSLTLIATANQGSEATYESGFVIDKFPISRPNLTFSTLTVSNMSPEDSSIYLCSVEETQYFGPGTRLLVL.